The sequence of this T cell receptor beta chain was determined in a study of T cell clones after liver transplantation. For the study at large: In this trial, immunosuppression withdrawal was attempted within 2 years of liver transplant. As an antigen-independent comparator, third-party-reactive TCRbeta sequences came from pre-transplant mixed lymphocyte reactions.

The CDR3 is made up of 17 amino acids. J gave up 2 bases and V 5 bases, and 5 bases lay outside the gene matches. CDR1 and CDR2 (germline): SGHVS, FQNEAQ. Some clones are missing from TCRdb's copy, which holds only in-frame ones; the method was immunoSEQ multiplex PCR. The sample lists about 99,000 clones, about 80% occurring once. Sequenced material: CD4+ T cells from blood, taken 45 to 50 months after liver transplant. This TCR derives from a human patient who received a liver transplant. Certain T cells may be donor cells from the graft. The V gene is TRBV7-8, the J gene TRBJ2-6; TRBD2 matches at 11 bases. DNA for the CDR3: TGTGCCAGCAGCCGATTAGCGGGAGGGGCTGGGGCCAACGTCCTGACTTTC. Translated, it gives CASSRLAGGAGANVLTF.